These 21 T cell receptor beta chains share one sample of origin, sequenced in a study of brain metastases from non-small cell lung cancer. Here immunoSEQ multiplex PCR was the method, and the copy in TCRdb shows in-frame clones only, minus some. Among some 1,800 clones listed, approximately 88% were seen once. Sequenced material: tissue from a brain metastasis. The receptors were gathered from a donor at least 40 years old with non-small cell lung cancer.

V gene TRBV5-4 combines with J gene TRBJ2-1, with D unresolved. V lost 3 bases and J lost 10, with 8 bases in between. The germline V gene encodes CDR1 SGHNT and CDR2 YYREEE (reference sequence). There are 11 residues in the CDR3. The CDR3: CASSSYSEQFF. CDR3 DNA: TGTGCCAGCAGCTCATATAGCGAGCAGTTCTTC.

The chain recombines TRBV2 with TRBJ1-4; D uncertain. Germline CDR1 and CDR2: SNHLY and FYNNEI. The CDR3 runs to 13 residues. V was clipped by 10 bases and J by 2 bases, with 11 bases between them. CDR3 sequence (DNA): TGTGCCAACAACCCCCCCACTAATGAAAAACTGTTTTTT. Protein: CANNPPTNEKLFF.

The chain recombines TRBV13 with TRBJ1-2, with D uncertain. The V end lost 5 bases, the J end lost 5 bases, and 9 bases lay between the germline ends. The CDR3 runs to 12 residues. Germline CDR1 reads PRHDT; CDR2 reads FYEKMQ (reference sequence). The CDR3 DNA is TGTGCCAGCAGCCTGGGAAGGTATGGCTACACCTTC. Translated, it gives CASSLGRYGYTF.

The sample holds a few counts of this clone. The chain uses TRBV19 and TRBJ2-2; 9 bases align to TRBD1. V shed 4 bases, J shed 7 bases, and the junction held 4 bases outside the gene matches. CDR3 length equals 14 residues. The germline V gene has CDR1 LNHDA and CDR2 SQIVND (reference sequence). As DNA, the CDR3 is TGTGCCAGTAGTAGACAGGGGGGGTACGGGGAGCTGTTTTTT. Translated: CASSRQGGYGELFF.

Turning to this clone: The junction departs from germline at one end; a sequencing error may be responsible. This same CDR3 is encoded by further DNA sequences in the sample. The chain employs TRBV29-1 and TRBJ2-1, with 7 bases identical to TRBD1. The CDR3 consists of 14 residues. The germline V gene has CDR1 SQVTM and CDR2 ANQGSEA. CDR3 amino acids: CSVALLQGYNEQFF. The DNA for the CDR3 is TGCAGCGTTGCCCTCCTACAGGGGTACAATGAACAGTTCTTC.

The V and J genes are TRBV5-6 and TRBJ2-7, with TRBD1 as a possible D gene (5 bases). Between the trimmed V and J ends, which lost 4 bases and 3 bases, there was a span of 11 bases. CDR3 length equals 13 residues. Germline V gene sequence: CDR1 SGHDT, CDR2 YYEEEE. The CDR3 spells CASSPQGIYEQYF. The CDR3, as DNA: TGTGCCAGCAGCCCGCAGGGAATCTACGAGCAGTACTTC.

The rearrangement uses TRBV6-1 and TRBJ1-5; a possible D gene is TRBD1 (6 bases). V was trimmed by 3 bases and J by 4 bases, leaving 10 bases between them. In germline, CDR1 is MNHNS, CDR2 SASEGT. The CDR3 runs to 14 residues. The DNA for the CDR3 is TGTGCCAGCAGTGATCGACAGGCTAATCAGCCCCAGCATTTT. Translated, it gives CASSDRQANQPQHF.

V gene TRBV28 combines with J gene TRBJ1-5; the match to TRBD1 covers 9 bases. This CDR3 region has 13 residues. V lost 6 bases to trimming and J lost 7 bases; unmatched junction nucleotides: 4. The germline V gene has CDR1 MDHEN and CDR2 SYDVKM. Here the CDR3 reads CASRETGGQPQHF. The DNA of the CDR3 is TGTGCCAGCAGGGAAACAGGGGGCCAGCCCCAGCATTTT.

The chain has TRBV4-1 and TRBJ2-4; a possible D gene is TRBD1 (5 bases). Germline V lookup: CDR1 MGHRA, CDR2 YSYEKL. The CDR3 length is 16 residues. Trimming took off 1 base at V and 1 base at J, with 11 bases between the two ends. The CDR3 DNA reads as TGCGCCAGCAGCCAAGGGGGCGCGGATGCCAAAAACATTCAGTACTTC. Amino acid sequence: CASSQGGADAKNIQYF.

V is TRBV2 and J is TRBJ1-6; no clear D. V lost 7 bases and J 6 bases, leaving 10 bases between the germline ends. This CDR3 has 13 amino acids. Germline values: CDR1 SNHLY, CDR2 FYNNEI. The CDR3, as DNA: TGTGCCAGCACTTACCCGGGTAATTCACCCCTCCACTTT. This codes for CASTYPGNSPLHF.

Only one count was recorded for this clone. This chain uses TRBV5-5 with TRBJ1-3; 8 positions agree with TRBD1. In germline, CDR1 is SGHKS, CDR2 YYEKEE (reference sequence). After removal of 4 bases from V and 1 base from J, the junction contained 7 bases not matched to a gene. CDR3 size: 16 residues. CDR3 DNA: TGTGCCAGCAGCCCTCGGACAGGGAGTTCTGGAAACACCATATATTTT. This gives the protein CASSPRTGSSGNTIYF.

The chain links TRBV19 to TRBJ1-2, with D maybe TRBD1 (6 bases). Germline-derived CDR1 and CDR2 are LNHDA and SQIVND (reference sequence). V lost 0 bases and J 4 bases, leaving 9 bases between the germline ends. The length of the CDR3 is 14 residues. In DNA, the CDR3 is TGTGCCAGTAGTATAGATTACAGGGTCTATGGCTACACCTTC. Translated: CASSIDYRVYGYTF.

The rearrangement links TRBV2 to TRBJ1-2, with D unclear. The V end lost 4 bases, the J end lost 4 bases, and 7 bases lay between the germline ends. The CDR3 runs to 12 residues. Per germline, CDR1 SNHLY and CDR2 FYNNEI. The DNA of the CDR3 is TGTGCCAGCAGTGGCCAGTTCTATGGCTACACCTTC. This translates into CASSGQFYGYTF. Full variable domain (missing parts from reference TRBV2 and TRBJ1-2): EPEVTQTPSHQVTQMGQEVILRCVPISNHLYFYWYRQILGQKVEFLVSFYNNEISEKSEIFDDQFSVERPDGSNFTLKIRSTKLEDSAMYFCASSGQFYGYTFGSGTRLTVV.

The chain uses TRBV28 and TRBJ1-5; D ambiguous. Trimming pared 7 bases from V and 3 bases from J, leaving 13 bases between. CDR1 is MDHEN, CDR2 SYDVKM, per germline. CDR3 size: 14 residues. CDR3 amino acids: CASIGPRHNQPQHF. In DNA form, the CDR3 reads TGTGCCAGCATCGGCCCCAGGCACAATCAGCCCCAGCATTTT.

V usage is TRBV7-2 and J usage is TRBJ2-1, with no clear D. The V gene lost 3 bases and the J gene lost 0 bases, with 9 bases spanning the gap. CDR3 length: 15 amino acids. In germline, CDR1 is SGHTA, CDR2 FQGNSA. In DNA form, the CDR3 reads TGTGCCAGCAGCTTGTACTCAAGCTCCTACAATGAGCAGTTCTTC. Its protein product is CASSLYSSSYNEQFF.

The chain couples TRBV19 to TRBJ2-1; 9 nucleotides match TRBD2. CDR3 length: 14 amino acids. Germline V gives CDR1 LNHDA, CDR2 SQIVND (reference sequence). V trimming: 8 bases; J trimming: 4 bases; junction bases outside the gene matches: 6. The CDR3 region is CASLGSGGYNEQFF. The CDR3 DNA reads TGTGCCAGTTTGGGGAGCGGGGGGTACAATGAGCAGTTCTTC.

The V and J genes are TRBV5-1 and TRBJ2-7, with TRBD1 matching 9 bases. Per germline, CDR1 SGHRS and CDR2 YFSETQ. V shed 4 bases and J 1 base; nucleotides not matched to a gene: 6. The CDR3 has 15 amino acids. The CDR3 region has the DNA TGCGCCAGCAGCCCGGGGGACAGGGCGTCCTACGAGCAGTACTTC. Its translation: CASSPGDRASYEQYF.

For the CDR3, the DNA is TGCGCCAGCAGTCACCGGGACAGGGTTCATTCACCCCTCCACTTT. Protein sequence: CASSHRDRVHSPLHF. V usage is TRBV23-1 and J usage is TRBJ1-6; 9 nucleotides line up with TRBD1. Being an ORF, TRBV23-1 has a function that is uncertain. The CDR3 is 15 residues long. V lost 3 bases, J lost 8 bases, and 5 bases stayed unmatched.

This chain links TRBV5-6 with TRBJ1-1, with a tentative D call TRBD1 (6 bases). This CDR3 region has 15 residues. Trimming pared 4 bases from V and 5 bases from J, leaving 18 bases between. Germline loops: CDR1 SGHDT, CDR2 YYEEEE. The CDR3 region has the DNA TGTGCCAGCAGCCCACAGGGAGGCCCGGATACTGAAGCTTTCTTT. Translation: CASSPQGGPDTEAFF.

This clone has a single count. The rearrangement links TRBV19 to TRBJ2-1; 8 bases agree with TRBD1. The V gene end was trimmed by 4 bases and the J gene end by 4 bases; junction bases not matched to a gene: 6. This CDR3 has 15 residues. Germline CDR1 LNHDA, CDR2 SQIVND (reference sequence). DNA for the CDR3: TGTGCCAGTAGTAACAGACAGGGGATGTACAATGAGCAGTTCTTC. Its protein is CASSNRQGMYNEQFF.

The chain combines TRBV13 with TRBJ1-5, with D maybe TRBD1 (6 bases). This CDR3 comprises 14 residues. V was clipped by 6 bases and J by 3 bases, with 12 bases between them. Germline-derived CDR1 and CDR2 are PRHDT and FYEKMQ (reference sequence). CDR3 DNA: TGTGCCAGCAGTTTCCAGGGGCTCAATCAGCCCCAGCATTTT. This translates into CASSFQGLNQPQHF.